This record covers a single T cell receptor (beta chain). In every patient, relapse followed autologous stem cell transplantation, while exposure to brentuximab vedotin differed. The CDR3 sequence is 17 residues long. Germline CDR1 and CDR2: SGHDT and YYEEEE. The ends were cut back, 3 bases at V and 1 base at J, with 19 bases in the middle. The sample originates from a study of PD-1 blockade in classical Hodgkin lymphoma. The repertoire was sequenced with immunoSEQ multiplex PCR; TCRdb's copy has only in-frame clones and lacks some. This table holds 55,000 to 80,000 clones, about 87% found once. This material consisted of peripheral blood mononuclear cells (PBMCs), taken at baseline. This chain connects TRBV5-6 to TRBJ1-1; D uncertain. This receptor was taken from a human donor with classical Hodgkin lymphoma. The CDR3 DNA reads TGTGCCAGCAGCTCAACGGGAAGAGGTATTAAGAACACTGAAGCTTTCTTT. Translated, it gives CASSSTGRGIKNTEAFF.